The 26 T cell receptor beta chains given below trace back to one sample, sequenced in a study of STAT5B mutations in CD4+ large granular lymphocyte leukemia. Only in-frame clones appear in the TCRdb table, and some are missing; sequencing was by immunoSEQ multiplex PCR. The sample yields 30,000 to 40,000 clones, about four fifths seen once. Sequenced: CD4+ T cells from blood buffy coats. These receptor sequences come from a human donor in good health.

The chain employs TRBV25-1 and TRBJ2-5; no firm D call. Trimming removed 3 bases from V and 3 bases from J, with 14 bases in between. The CDR3 length is 15 residues. Per the germline V gene, CDR1 is MGHDK and CDR2 is SYGVNS. The CDR3 is CASSDVAGIEETQYF. The CDR3 coding sequence is TGTGCCAGCAGTGACGTGGCAGGCATTGAAGAGACCCAGTACTTC.

The chain recombines TRBV6-1 with TRBJ2-7; 7 nucleotides line up with TRBD1. The germline CDR1 and CDR2 sequences are MNHNS and SASEGT. V shed 2 bases and J 2 bases; nucleotides not matched to a gene: 12. The CDR3 totals 17 residues. The chain's CDR3 is CASSETGVGGTTYEQYF. In nucleotides, the CDR3 is TGTGCCAGCAGTGAAACAGGGGTGGGTGGGACGACCTACGAGCAGTACTTC.

The CDR3 spells CASGNVETQYF. As DNA, the CDR3 is TGTGCCAGTGGGAACGTGGAGACCCAGTACTTC. V is TRBV6-5 and J is TRBJ2-5; no clear D. CDR1 and CDR2 (germline): MNHEY, SVGAGI. The CDR3 has 11 amino acids. V lost 9 bases, J lost 5 bases, and 10 bases lay in between.

This sequence joins TRBV11-2 and TRBJ2-3; TRBD1 is a possible D gene (5 bases). V lost 1 base, J lost 8 bases, and 13 bases lay in between. The CDR3 length is 14 residues. The germline V gene encodes CDR1 SGHAT and CDR2 FQNNGV. CDR3 in DNA: TGTGCCAGCAGCTTAGGTCAGGGATCTCCTACGCAGTATTTT. As protein: CASSLGQGSPTQYF.

This clone was seen a handful of times. The chain recombines TRBV2 with TRBJ1-1, with 8 bases lining up with TRBD1. Germline loops: CDR1 SNHLY, CDR2 FYNNEI. The CDR3 has 14 amino acids. V dropped 8 bases and J dropped 0; count of bases not matched to a gene: 5. In nucleotides, the CDR3 is TGTGCCAGCCTCAAACAGGGGGTGAACACTGAAGCTTTCTTT. Its protein product is CASLKQGVNTEAFF.

This clone was seen a single time. CDR3: CASSGQGNTEAFF. CDR3 bases: TGTGCCAGCAGCGGACAGGGGAACACTGAAGCTTTCTTT. The genes are TRBV7-6 and TRBJ1-1, with 8 nucleotides matching TRBD1. The CDR3 covers 13 residues. Germline V gene lookup returns CDR1 SGHVS and CDR2 FNYEAQ. The V gene end was trimmed by 5 bases and the J gene end by 1 base; junction bases not matched to a gene: 0. The full variable domain, in which reference TRBV7-6 and TRBJ1-1 provide the parts outside the CDR3, is GAGVSQSPRYKVTKRGQDVALRCDPISGHVSLYWYRQALGQGPEFLTYFNYEAQQDKSGLPNDRFSAERPEGSISTLTIQRTEQRDSAMYRCASSGQGNTEAFFGQGTRLTVV.

The J gene is TRBJ2-3, the V gene TRBV7-2; D uncertain. V was cut by 2 bases and J by 1 base, with 7 bases left in between. Looked up from germline, CDR1 is SGHTA and CDR2 is FQGNSA. This CDR3 has 14 residues. The CDR3 loop is CASSLLIRTDTQYF. Written as DNA, the CDR3 is TGTGCCAGCAGCTTACTCATCCGCACAGATACGCAGTATTTT.

This chain joins TRBV18 and TRBJ2-7, with D tentatively TRBD2 (7 bases). CDR1 is KGHSH and CDR2 is LQKENI in the germline V gene. V was shortened by 6 bases and J by 4 bases, with 16 bases between the two germline ends. This CDR3 contains 14 residues. The chain's CDR3 is CASSQRGGQYEQYF. The DNA for the CDR3 is TGTGCCAGCTCCCAAAGGGGGGGGCAATACGAGCAGTACTTC.

V is TRBV7-3 and J is TRBJ2-3; 11 bases match TRBD2. V dropped 1 base and J dropped 5; count of bases not matched to a gene: 8. This CDR3 contains 17 residues. Germline V gene lookup returns CDR1 SGHTA and CDR2 FQGTGA. The CDR3: CASSLKGLAGGGDTQYF. CDR3 in DNA: TGTGCCAGCAGCTTAAAGGGGCTAGCGGGAGGCGGAGATACGCAGTATTTT. Full variable domain (outside the CDR3, taken from reference TRBV7-3 and TRBJ2-3): GAGVSQTPSNKVTEKGKYVELRCDPISGHTALYWYRQSLGQGPEFLIYFQGTGAADDSGLPNDRFFAVRPEGSVSTLKIQRTERGDSAVYLCASSLKGLAGGGDTQYFGPGTRLTVL.

The chain combines TRBV6-1 with TRBJ2-1; 8 bases line up with TRBD2. V gave up 5 bases and J gave up 5 bases; unmatched junction bases: 8. There are 15 residues in the CDR3. Germline loops: CDR1 MNHNS, CDR2 SASEGT. The CDR3 DNA is TGTGCCAGCAGTCCCACTAGCGGTCCGGACAATGAGCAGTTCTTC. This codes for CASSPTSGPDNEQFF.

This chain uses TRBV6-1 with TRBJ1-5; D gene ambiguous. Trimming shortened V by 4 bases and J by 0 bases, and 10 bases separated the two germline ends. The germline gives CDR1 MNHNS, CDR2 SASEGT. The CDR3 totals 15 residues. The CDR3 reads CASSALLISNQPQHF. For the CDR3, the DNA is TGTGCCAGCAGTGCTCTTTTGATTAGCAATCAGCCCCAGCATTTT.

The chain couples TRBV13 to TRBJ2-4; the D gene is possibly TRBD2 (5 bases). From germline, CDR1 is PRHDT and CDR2 FYEKMQ (reference sequence). There are 12 residues in the CDR3. Deletions cut 1 base from V and 8 bases from J, with 6 bases between. Here the CDR3 DNA reads TGTGCCAGCAGCTTAGCGGGATACATTCAGTACTTC. This gives the protein CASSLAGYIQYF.

V and J are TRBV5-5 and TRBJ1-2, with a possible D match to TRBD1 (5 bases). The V end was cut by 3 bases, the J end by 3 bases, with 12 bases between. This CDR3 is 14 amino acids long. CDR1 and CDR2 (germline): SGHKS, YYEKEE (reference sequence). Here the CDR3 reads CASSSTGTDYGYTF. CDR3 sequence (DNA): TGTGCCAGCAGCTCCACCGGGACGGACTATGGCTACACCTTC.

The V and J genes are TRBV5-6 and TRBJ2-2; D not certain. The CDR3 extends over 15 amino acids. Trimming removed 4 bases from V and 0 bases from J, with 10 bases in between. Germline V lookup: CDR1 SGHDT, CDR2 YYEEEE. CDR3 nucleotide sequence: TGTGCCAGCAGCCCGGCCAGGACGAACACCGGGGAGCTGTTTTTT. It translates to CASSPARTNTGELFF.

This clone came up a few times. V is TRBV7-2 and J is TRBJ1-4; D gene unclear. This CDR3 spans 14 amino acids. V lost 5 bases to trimming and J lost 8 bases, with 15 bases between them. The germline gives CDR1 SGHTA, CDR2 FQGNSA. CDR3 nucleotide sequence: TGTGCCAGCAGCAAGAATGAAGGGAAAGAAAAACTGTTTTTT. Residues: CASSKNEGKEKLFF.

The rearrangement joins TRBV5-1 to TRBJ2-7, with 9 nucleotides matching TRBD1. J lost 5 bases, V lost 0 bases, and 9 bases had no gene match. The CDR3 totals 16 residues. Looked up from germline, CDR1 is SGHRS and CDR2 is YFSETQ. Here the CDR3 DNA reads TGCGCCAGCAGCTTGGAAGGTAGGACAGGGGCCCACGAGCAGTACTTC. Translation: CASSLEGRTGAHEQYF. The whole variable domain, remainder taken from reference TRBV5-1 and TRBJ2-7, is KAGVTQTPRYLIKTRGQQVTLSCSPISGHRSVSWYQQTPGQGLQFLFEYFSETQRNKGNFPGRFSGRQFSNSRSEMNVSTLELGDSALYLCASSLEGRTGAHEQYFGPGTRLTVT.

The chain carries TRBV13 and TRBJ1-2; 8 nucleotides line up with TRBD1. This CDR3 has 15 residues. Germline values: CDR1 PRHDT, CDR2 FYEKMQ (reference sequence). The J segment lost 7 bases and the V segment lost 4 bases, leaving 11 bases of the junction unmatched. The CDR3 loop is CASSSGQGAVIGYTF. The CDR3 DNA reads TGTGCCAGCAGCTCGGGCCAGGGGGCAGTTATTGGCTACACCTTC.

CDR3 residues: CASYSAGNTEAFF. The CDR3 nucleotides read TGTGCCAGCTATTCCGCTGGGAACACTGAAGCTTTCTTT. This sequence joins TRBV6-5 and TRBJ1-1; D uncertain. V gave up 8 bases and J gave up 1 base, with 11 bases separating them. The CDR3 length is 13 residues. Germline assignment: CDR1 MNHEY and CDR2 SVGAGI.

This chain connects TRBV7-2 to TRBJ1-5; D is unresolved. Trimming removed 1 base from V and 0 bases from J, with 4 bases in between. CDR1 and CDR2 from the germline V gene are SGHTA and FQGNSA. The CDR3 has 14 residues. CDR3 loop: CASSLGVSNQPQHF. The CDR3 nucleotides read TGTGCCAGCAGCTTAGGGGTTAGCAATCAGCCCCAGCATTTT.

The gene calls are TRBV10-3 and TRBJ2-1; a weak D match, TRBD1 (6 bases). V was trimmed by 3 bases and J by 1 base, leaving 10 bases between them. The germline CDR1 and CDR2 sequences are ENHRY and SYGVKD. The CDR3 is made up of 15 amino acids. CDR3: CAISDARGSYNEQFF. The CDR3 bases are TGTGCCATCAGTGACGCCAGGGGTTCCTACAATGAGCAGTTCTTC.

The rearrangement links TRBV7-9 to TRBJ2-3; TRBD2 matches 10 bases. The CDR3 spans 15 residues. CDR1 and CDR2 from the germline V gene are SEHNR and FQNEAQ (reference sequence). V shed 11 bases, J shed 1 base, and the junction held 9 bases outside the gene matches. CDR3 region: CASDRLAGGTDTQYF. The CDR3 coding sequence is TGTGCCTCCGACCGTCTAGCGGGAGGCACAGATACGCAGTATTTT.

The chain links TRBV6-1 to TRBJ1-4; the D is unclear. The CDR3 totals 18 residues. With 0 bases removed from V and 0 bases from J, the gap between germline ends came to 14 bases. CDR1 and CDR2 (germline): MNHNS, SASEGT. The CDR3 is CASSEALGSYSTNEKLFF. CDR3 in DNA: TGTGCCAGCAGTGAAGCGTTGGGGAGTTATTCAACTAATGAAAAACTGTTTTTT.

The chain links TRBV7-9 to TRBJ2-1; unclear D gene. V shed 1 base and J shed 7 bases, with 2 bases lying between them. Germline V CDR1 and CDR2: SEHNR, FQNEAQ (reference sequence). This CDR3 contains 11 residues. As DNA, the CDR3 is TGTGCCAGCAGCTTAGATAATGAGCAGTTCTTC. It translates to CASSLDNEQFF.

This clone showed up just a few times. The chain combines TRBV7-9 with TRBJ1-1; no definite D call. The CDR3 has 14 residues. Germline V lookup: CDR1 SEHNR, CDR2 FQNEAQ (reference sequence). V was cut by 5 bases and J by 1 base, with 11 bases left in between. The CDR3 sequence is CASSKQNTNTEAFF. The CDR3 nucleotides read TGTGCCAGCAGCAAGCAGAATACGAACACTGAAGCTTTCTTT.

This clone was seen only a few times. This chain uses TRBV14 with TRBJ1-4, with 7 positions matching TRBD1. The J segment lost 7 bases and the V segment lost 4 bases, leaving 6 bases of the junction unmatched. The CDR3 is 14 residues long. The V gene's germline CDR1 is SGHDN and CDR2 FVKESK. The CDR3 loop reads CASSPDRDPEKLFF. The CDR3 DNA is TGTGCCAGCAGCCCAGACAGGGATCCTGAAAAACTGTTTTTT.

The table lists this clone with a few counts. The rearrangement uses TRBV7-6 and TRBJ2-2; TRBD2 might be the D (5 bases). V lost 0 bases, J lost 7 bases, and 9 bases lay in between. The CDR3 contains 14 residues. Germline V gene data show CDR1 as SGHVS and CDR2 as FNYEAQ. Here the CDR3 DNA reads TGTGCCAGCAGCTTAGCGGTGGGAGTCGGGGAGCTGTTTTTT. Protein product: CASSLAVGVGELFF.